The text below deals with one TCR beta chain. The data originate from a study of T cells in Graves' hyperthyroidism and ophthalmopathy. Individuals with ophthalmopathy presented a Clinical Activity Score of at least 3, a NOSPECS grade of at least 4 and a duration under 3 months. For the diagnoses, clinical symptoms, serum thyroxine and TRAb, thyroid ultrasound and orbital computed tomography were used. This CDR3 spans 16 amino acids. CDR1 is SGHDN and CDR2 is FVKESK in the germline V gene. With 0 bases clipped from V and 0 bases from J, the junction kept 3 bases outside the gene matches. RNA transcripts provided the source from which TCR beta CDR3 regions were amplified. When the TCR CDR3 underwent first-round RT-PCR, the HTBI primer set was used. Using its own MiXCR run on the multiplex PCR reads, TCRdb lists one record per CDR3 protein. The table has hundreds of thousands of distinct CDR3 sequences, 22% seen once.

The rearrangement joins TRBV14 to TRBJ2-3; 7 bases are shared with TRBD2. The source material was blood. This sequence was found in a man younger than 40 with Graves' ophthalmopathy. CDR3 nucleotides: TGTGCCAGCAGCCAAGATCTAGCGGCTAGCACAGATACGCAGTATTTT. Translating gives CASSQDLAASTDTQYF.